This TCR beta chain was identified in a study of T cell responses to AZD1222 COVID-19 vaccine. Concerning this clone: What it recognizes is unknown.

Between the trimmed V and J ends, which lost 0 bases and 5 bases, there was a span of 14 bases. The V gene's germline CDR1 is SGHDN and CDR2 FVKESK. CDR3 length equals 15 residues. General study points: In a largely white British group with more females than males, clonal diversity was possibly underestimated.

TCRdb's copy holds only in-frame clones and misses some; the assay was immunoSEQ multiplex PCR. The table includes about 160,000 clones, roughly 90% detected once. The gene calls are TRBV14 and TRBJ2-7; D unresolved. The receptor was derived from an adult in good health. The sequencing used peripheral blood, collected on day 0 of AZD1222 vaccination. The CDR3 spells CASSQEVWGSDEQYF. The DNA of the CDR3 is TGTGCCAGCAGCCAAGAGGTCTGGGGTTCGGACGAGCAGTACTTC.